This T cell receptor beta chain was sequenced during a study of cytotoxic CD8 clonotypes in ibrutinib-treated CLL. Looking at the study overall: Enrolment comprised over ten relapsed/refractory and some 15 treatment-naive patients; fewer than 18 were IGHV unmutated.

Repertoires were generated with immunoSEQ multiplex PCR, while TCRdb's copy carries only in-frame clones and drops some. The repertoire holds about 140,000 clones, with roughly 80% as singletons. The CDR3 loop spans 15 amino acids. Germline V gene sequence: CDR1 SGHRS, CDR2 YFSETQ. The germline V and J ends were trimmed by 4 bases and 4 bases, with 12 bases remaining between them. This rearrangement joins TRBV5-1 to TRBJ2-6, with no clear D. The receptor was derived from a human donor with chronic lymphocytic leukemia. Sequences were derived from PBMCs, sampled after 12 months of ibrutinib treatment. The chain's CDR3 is CASSPSLSGANVLTF. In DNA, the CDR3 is TGCGCCAGCAGCCCATCATTATCCGGGGCCAACGTCCTGACTTTC.